These T cell receptor beta chains were read from a single sample in a study of T-cell memory formation after mild COVID-19. TCRdb independently ran MiXCR on the 5' RACE reads; one entry per CDR3 protein. This repertoire shows around 300,000 distinct CDR3 sequences, roughly an eighth found once; its top ten account for about 24%. Source material: PBMCs or a T cell subset sorted from them (not recorded which). These receptor sequences come from a man between 18 and 29 years old who had mild COVID-19 (a few samples of this study predate the infection). Cell type and time point are not known. The CDR3 runs from the conserved cysteine through the conserved F or W. The D gene is left open where the match is weak. Rows give clone size only sometimes, using once, few, many, or a class for an expanded clone.

j_call | cdr3_length | v_call | d_call | clone_size | cdr3_nt | cdr3_aa
TRBJ2-1 | 15 | TRBV28 | TRBD2 | . | TGTGCCAGCACCTTAGCGGGGGACTCCTACAATGAGCAGTTCTTC | CASTLAGDSYNEQFF
TRBJ2-3 | 12 | TRBV28 | . | . | TGTGCCAGCAGAGAAAGGGGGGATACGCAGTATTTT | CASRERGDTQYF
TRBJ2-5 | 14 | TRBV5-1 | . | . | TGCGCCAGCAGCCATGGCAAGGTACGGGAGACCCAGTACTTC | CASSHGKVRETQYF
TRBJ2-7 | 14 | TRBV2 | . | . | TGTGCCAGCAGCGCCGGGACTCCGTCGTGGGAGCAGTACTTC | CASSAGTPSWEQYF
TRBJ2-3 | 16 | TRBV5-6 | TRBD2 | . | TGTGCCAGCAGCGAGACTAGCGGGGAACCTGGGAATACGCAGTATTTT | CASSETSGEPGNTQYF
TRBJ2-3 | 17 | TRBV7-6 | TRBD2 | few | TGTGCCAGCAGCTTAAGAGGGACTAGCGGGGACACAGATACGCAGTATTTT | CASSLRGTSGDTDTQYF
TRBJ2-5 | 15 | TRBV11-2 | TRBD2 | few | TGTGCCAGCAGGCGTAGCGGGGGGACACAAGAGACCCAGTACTTC | CASRRSGGTQETQYF
TRBJ2-3 | 17 | TRBV2 | . | . | TGTGCCAGCAGTGAATATAGGGGGGCCCTCCGCACAGATACGCAGTATTTT | CASSEYRGALRTDTQYF
TRBJ2-7 | 15 | TRBV6-5 | TRBD2 | many | TGTGCCAGCAGGTCCCCCGGGGGGAGCTCCTACGAGCAGTACTTC | CASRSPGGSSYEQYF
TRBJ2-7 | 17 | TRBV4-1 | TRBD1 | many | TGCGCCAGCAGCCAAGATTGGGACAGGGATTACTCCTACGAGCAGTACTTC | CASSQDWDRDYSYEQYF
TRBJ2-2 | 16 | TRBV6-5 | TRBD2 | . | TGTGCCAGCAGTTACATTAGCGGGGGGGACACCGGGGAGCTGTTTTTT | CASSYISGGDTGELFF
TRBJ1-2 | 13 | TRBV29-1 | . | . | TGCAGTTCCCAGCTAGGGGTCAGCGATGGCTACACCTTC | CSSQLGVSDGYTF
TRBJ1-4 | 15 | TRBV6-5 | . | few | TGTGCCAGCAGGCCCAGCGGGACGGCTAATGAAAAACTGTTTTTT | CASRPSGTANEKLFF
TRBJ2-3 | 17 | TRBV21-1 | . | . | TGTGCCAGCAGTAAGCGCCGGGGGAGGGGGACCACAGATACGCAGTATTTT | CASSKRRGRGTTDTQYF
TRBJ2-1 | 13 | TRBV20-1 | TRBD2 | few | TGCAGTGCTTTACTAGCGGGGGTTCGTGAGCAGTTCTTC | CSALLAGVREQFF
TRBJ1-2 | 15 | TRBV6-1 | . | few | TGTGCCAGCAGTGTGGCTTCATTTCTTAGCTATGGCTACACCTTC | CASSVASFLSYGYTF
TRBJ2-5 | 14 | TRBV4-2 | TRBD1 | . | TGTGCCAGCAGCCCCCGGCAGGGGGTAGAGACCCAGTACTTC | CASSPRQGVETQYF
TRBJ2-5 | 14 | TRBV20-1 | TRBD2 | . | TGCAGTGCTACGTTAGCGGGGCCGTTAGAGACCCAGTACTTC | CSATLAGPLETQYF
TRBJ2-3 | 17 | TRBV11-2 | . | many | TGTGCCAGCAGCCCAAGTCCCTGGAAGGCGAACACAGATACGCAGTATTTT | CASSPSPWKANTDTQYF
TRBJ2-1 | 15 | TRBV13 | TRBD1 | few | TGTGCCAGCAGCCCATTGGGACAGGGATACAATGAGCAGTTCTTC | CASSPLGQGYNEQFF
TRBJ1-1 | 14 | TRBV18 | TRBD1 | . | TGTGCCAGCTCACCAGTGGACAGGAACGCTGAAGCTTTCTTT | CASSPVDRNAEAFF
TRBJ1-2 | 16 | TRBV7-6 | . | few | TGTGCCAGCAGCTTGGGAGGGCCCGGGACAACCTATGGCTACACCTTC | CASSLGGPGTTYGYTF
TRBJ2-1 | 13 | TRBV2 | . | few | TGTGCCAGCAGCGACGGACTTCAGGATGAGCAGTTCTTC | CASSDGLQDEQFF
TRBJ2-7 | 15 | TRBV7-9 | TRBD1 | few | TGTGCCAGCAGCTCGGGACAGGGTCTACCCTACGAGCAGTACTTC | CASSSGQGLPYEQYF
TRBJ1-5 | 15 | TRBV10-3 | . | few | TGTGCCATCAGTGAGTCGAGTTGGAGCAATCAGCCCCAGCATTTT | CAISESSWSNQPQHF
TRBJ1-4 | 14 | TRBV5-6 | . | . | TGTGCCAGCAGGGGGGGATACCCCGATGAAAAACTGTTTTTT | CASRGGYPDEKLFF
TRBJ2-3 | 15 | TRBV27 | . | . | TGTGCCAGCAGTTATGGGGACCGCAGCACAGATACGCAGTATTTT | CASSYGDRSTDTQYF
TRBJ2-3 | 15 | TRBV28 | TRBD2 | few | TGTGCCAGCACCCCTTCGGGGGGGGGGATAGATACGCAGTATTTT | CASTPSGGGIDTQYF
TRBJ1-2 | 14 | TRBV20-1 | TRBD1 | few | TGCAGTGCTAGAGATCAAGGACAGGCCCCGGGCTACACCTTC | CSARDQGQAPGYTF
TRBJ2-1 | 15 | TRBV9 | TRBD2 | . | TGTGCCAGCGCGCTTCTAGCGGGGGGCTACAATGAGCAGTTCTTC | CASALLAGGYNEQFF
TRBJ1-1 | 13 | TRBV24-1 | . | . | TGTGCCACCAGTGATTGGGACTACACTGAAGCTTTCTTT | CATSDWDYTEAFF
TRBJ1-2 | 12 | TRBV6-1 | . | . | TGTGCCAGCAGTCGCCAGGGAGGTGGCTACACCTTC | CASSRQGGGYTF
TRBJ2-7 | 14 | TRBV5-1 | TRBD1 | many | TGCGCCAGCATGCGGACAGGGGTGTCGGACGAGCAGTACTTC | CASMRTGVSDEQYF
TRBJ2-2 | 16 | TRBV5-1 | TRBD1 | many | TGCGCCAGCAGCGTATGGACAGGGAGTTCCACCGGGGAGCTGTTTTTT | CASSVWTGSSTGELFF
TRBJ1-2 | 15 | TRBV6-4 | TRBD1 | . | TGTGCCAGCAGTGACACCGGGACAGGAGGCTATGGCTACACCTTC | CASSDTGTGGYGYTF
TRBJ1-1 | 15 | TRBV3-1 | . | . | TGTGCCAGCAGCCAGGGGGGAGACAGGCACACTGAAGCTTTCTTT | CASSQGGDRHTEAFF
TRBJ2-5 | 17 | TRBV5-1 | TRBD2 | . | TGCGCCAGCAGCTTGGGACTCAACGGGGGGGCGAGTGAGACCCAGTACTTC | CASSLGLNGGASETQYF
TRBJ1-6 | 13 | TRBV5-1 | . | . | TGCGCCAGCGCGGACAGATATAATTCACCCCTCCACTTT | CASADRYNSPLHF
TRBJ2-7 | 14 | TRBV27 | . | . | TGTGCCAGCAGTTCGTACAGGGGAGGCTACGAGCAGTACTTC | CASSSYRGGYEQYF
TRBJ1-3 | 13 | TRBV5-8 | . | few | TGTGCCAGCAGCTGGGGCGGTGGAAACACCATATATTTT | CASSWGGGNTIYF
TRBJ1-1 | 13 | TRBV7-7 | . | many | TGTGCTAGCAGCTTGGTCATGAACACTGAAGCTTTCTTT | CASSLVMNTEAFF
TRBJ1-1 | 13 | TRBV29-1 | TRBD1 | . | TGCAGCGTTGAATGGCAGGGGGCAACTGAAGCTTTCTTT | CSVEWQGATEAFF